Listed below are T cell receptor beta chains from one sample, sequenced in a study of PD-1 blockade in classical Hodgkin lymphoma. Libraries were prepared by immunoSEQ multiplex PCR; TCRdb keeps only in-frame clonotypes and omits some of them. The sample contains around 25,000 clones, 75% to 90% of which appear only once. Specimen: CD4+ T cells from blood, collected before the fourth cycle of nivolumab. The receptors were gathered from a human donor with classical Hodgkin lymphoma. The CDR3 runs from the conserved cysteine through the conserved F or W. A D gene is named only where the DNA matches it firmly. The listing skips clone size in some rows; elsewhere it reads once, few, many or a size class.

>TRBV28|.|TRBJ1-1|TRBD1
TGTGCCAGCAGTATACGGACAGGAGAAGCTTTCTTT
CASSIRTGEAFF
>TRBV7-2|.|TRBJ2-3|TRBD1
TGTGCCAGCAGCGCGACAGGGTCCCCTACGCAGTATTTT
CASSATGSPTQYF
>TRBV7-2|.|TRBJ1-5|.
TGTGCCAGCAGTCCTGACAGAAGCAATCAGCCCCAGCATTTT
CASSPDRSNQPQHF
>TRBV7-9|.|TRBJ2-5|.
TGTGCCAGCAGCCCATCAGGGGCTTCAGAGACCCAGTACTTC
CASSPSGASETQYF
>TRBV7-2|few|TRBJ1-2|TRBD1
TGTGCCAGCAGCATAGACAGGGCTTCGGGCTACACCTTC
CASSIDRASGYTF
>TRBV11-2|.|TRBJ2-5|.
TGTGCCAGCAGCTTAGAGGTAGTTTTCGAGACCCAGTACTTC
CASSLEVVFETQYF
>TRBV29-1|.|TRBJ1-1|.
TGCAGCGTTGGGAATGGGTATGAAGCTTTCTTT
CSVGNGYEAFF
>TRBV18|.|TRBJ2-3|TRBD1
TGTGCCAGCTCACAAAGGCAGGGGGCAGGCACAGATACGCAGTATTTT
CASSQRQGAGTDTQYF
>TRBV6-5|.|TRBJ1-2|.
TGTGCCAGCAGTTACTGGGCCGGACCGCTCCTTAGCTACACCTTC
CASSYWAGPLLSYTF
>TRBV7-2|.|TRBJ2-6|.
TGTGCCAGCAGCCTTAACCCTATAGTATCTGGGGCCAACGTCCTGACTTTC
CASSLNPIVSGANVLTF
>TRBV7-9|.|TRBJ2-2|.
TGTGCCCTCAGGGGTCAGTACACCGGGGAGCTGTTTTTT
CALRGQYTGELFF
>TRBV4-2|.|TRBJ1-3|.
TGTGCCAGCAGCCAAGGGTCACAGGCTGGAAACACCATATATTTT
CASSQGSQAGNTIYF
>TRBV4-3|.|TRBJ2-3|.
TGCGCCAGCAGCCCGTTAGCGGACGGGGGTACGTTGTATTTT
CASSPLADGGTLYF
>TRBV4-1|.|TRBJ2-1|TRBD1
TGCGCCAGCAGCCCACAGGGGAATTGGGCCAATGAGCAGTTCTTC
CASSPQGNWANEQFF
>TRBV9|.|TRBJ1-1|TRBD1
TGTGCCAGCAGCCTGACAGGGGGCTCAGGCACTGAAGCTTTCTTT
CASSLTGGSGTEAFF
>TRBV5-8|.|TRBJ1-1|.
TGTGCCAGCAGCTTGGAAATGAACACTGAAGCTTTCTTT
CASSLEMNTEAFF
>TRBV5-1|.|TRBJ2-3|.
TGCGCCAGCAGCCTGACTAGTCTCAGTACGCAGTATTTT
CASSLTSLSTQYF
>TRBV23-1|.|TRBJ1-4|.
TGCGCCAGCAGTCAACCCTCAGGGCGAGAAAAACTGTTTTTT
CASSQPSGREKLFF
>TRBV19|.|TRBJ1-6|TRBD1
TGTGCCAGTAGTCTCGGGACAGAGAAAAGCTCCTATAATTCACCCCTCCACTTT
CASSLGTEKSSYNSPLHF
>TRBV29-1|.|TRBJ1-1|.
TGCAGCGTTCGGGCTGGTCCAGAAGGGTCCCCTGAAGCTTTCTTT
CSVRAGPEGSPEAFF
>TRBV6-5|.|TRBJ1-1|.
TGTGCCAGCAGTTACCGGAGGGAGGGAAAGACTGAAGCTTTCTTT
CASSYRREGKTEAFF
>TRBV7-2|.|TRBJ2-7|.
TGTGCCAGCAGTCCGGGCAGGGACCCCGGGTACGAGCAGTACTTC
CASSPGRDPGYEQYF
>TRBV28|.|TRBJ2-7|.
TGTGCCATTTCGCCGGGGGGCTCCGGCGAGCAGTACTTC
CAISPGGSGEQYF
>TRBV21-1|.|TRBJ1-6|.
TGTGCCGGGACCGCTCGGGGCAGGGCAAATTCACCCCTCCACTTT
CAGTARGRANSPLHF
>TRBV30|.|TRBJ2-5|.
TGTGCCTGGAGTCGGGGTGGAGAGACCCAGTACTTC
CAWSRGGETQYF